The clone carrying this TCR beta chain is a singleton in its sample. The CDR3 is 14 amino acids. The V end lost 7 bases, the J end lost 3 bases, and 15 bases lay between the germline ends. Germline V gene data show CDR1 as LNHDA and CDR2 as SQIVND (reference sequence). These data originate in a study of blood T cell repertoires in COVID-19. Study processing details: Amplification of reference gene primers provided the estimated nucleated cell counts. Sequencing was performed with immunoSEQ multiplex PCR; in TCRdb, only in-frame clones are kept and a portion is missing. V and J calls and clone size are as listed in that table; D and trimming were resolved from the DNA. The profile shows about 260,000 clones, roughly 84% of them singletons.

The source material was peripheral blood. The TCR originated in a human donor in a cohort sampled during active COVID-19. This rearrangement joins TRBV19 to TRBJ1-1; D may be TRBD1 (5 bases). The CDR3 region is CASIRSRGDTEAFF. The CDR3 DNA sequence: TGTGCCAGTATCCGCTCGCGGGGGGACACTGAAGCTTTCTTT.